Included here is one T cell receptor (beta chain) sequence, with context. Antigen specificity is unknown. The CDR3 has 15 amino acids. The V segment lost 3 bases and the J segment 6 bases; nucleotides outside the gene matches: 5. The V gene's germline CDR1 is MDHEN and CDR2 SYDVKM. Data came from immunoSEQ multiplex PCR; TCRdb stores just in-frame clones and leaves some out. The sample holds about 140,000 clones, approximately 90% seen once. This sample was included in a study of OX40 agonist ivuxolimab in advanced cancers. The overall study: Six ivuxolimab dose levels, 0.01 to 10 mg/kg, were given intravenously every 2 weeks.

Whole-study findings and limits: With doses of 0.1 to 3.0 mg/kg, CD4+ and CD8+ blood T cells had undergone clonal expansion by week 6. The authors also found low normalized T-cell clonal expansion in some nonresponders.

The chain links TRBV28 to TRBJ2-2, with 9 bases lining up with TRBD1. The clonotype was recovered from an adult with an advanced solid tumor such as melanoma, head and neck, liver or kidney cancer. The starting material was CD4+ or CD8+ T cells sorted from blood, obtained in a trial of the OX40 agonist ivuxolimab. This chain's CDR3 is CASSLNRGRSGELFF. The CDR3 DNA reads TGTGCCAGCAGTTTGAACAGGGGGCGGTCCGGGGAGCTGTTTTTT.